The rows below give T cell receptor beta chains drawn from one sample of a study of monozygotic twins with inflammatory bowel disease. TCRdb re-analyzed the 5' RACE reads; it lists each CDR3 protein once, without DNA. The sample is made up of about 380,000 distinct CDR3 sequences, and the top ten hold approximately 2.4% of it. The sample comprised blood. The receptors derive from a human donor with ulcerative colitis or Crohn's disease, or a healthy co-twin of an affected twin (not recorded which). Both conserved end residues are part of each CDR3.

V gene	J gene	CDR3 protein
TRBV4-3	TRBJ1-6	CASSHGRVRFNSPLHF
TRBV12-3/TRBV12-4	TRBJ2-5	CASSLIGKETQYF
TRBV6-5	TRBJ1-1	CASSYPSMGTGGVSTEAFF
TRBV24-1	TRBJ2-3	CATSETGKLDTQYF
TRBV27	TRBJ2-7	CASSPLEGQGSTWAYEQYF
TRBV4-3	TRBJ2-1	CASSQDPTSGGWYNEQFF
TRBV12-3/TRBV12-4	TRBJ2-5	CASSPRTGPGSQETQYF
TRBV11-2	TRBJ1-5	CASSLVGTGGLGGNQPQHF
TRBV5-1	TRBJ2-5	CASSLEGGNQETQYF
TRBV2	TRBJ2-1	CASSGDGAEQFF
TRBV18	TRBJ2-7	CASSPGWRSKYEQYF
TRBV13	TRBJ2-3	CASSPKGVFTDTQYF
TRBV7-2	TRBJ1-5	CASSLALTGSPQHF
TRBV5-1	TRBJ2-1	CASSLRVTGDYNEQFF
TRBV5-4	TRBJ2-5	CASSLPDRIETQYF
TRBV7-8	TRBJ2-1	CASSTPPSGGRDEQFF
TRBV6-2/TRBV6-3	TRBJ1-5	CASSYQATGVGNQPQHF
TRBV6-1	TRBJ1-1	CASGLIRDRSYSFF
TRBV6-2/TRBV6-3	TRBJ2-2	CASSQTDTGELFF
TRBV7-3	TRBJ1-6	CASSSTGGSSYNSPLHF
TRBV12-3/TRBV12-4	TRBJ1-4	CASSLTRATGEKLFF
TRBV4-2	TRBJ2-3	CASSQDRAYTDTQYF
TRBV5-6	TRBJ1-1	CASSSGDRHEDF
TRBV5-6	TRBJ2-7	CASSSPLPGQDYEQYF
TRBV19	TRBJ2-2	CATYHFGTPGELFF
TRBV5-1	TRBJ2-7	CASSSDTGSPEQYF
TRBV7-3	TRBJ1-1	CASSFLGDTEAFF
TRBV7-2	TRBJ2-1	CASSLVSVGDEQFF
TRBV12-3/TRBV12-4	TRBJ1-5	CASSLDRDRSNQPQHF
TRBV20-1	TRBJ2-4	CSADGVNIQYF
TRBV18	TRBJ1-4	CASSPWTNEKLFF
TRBV14	TRBJ2-3	CASSRERTYTQYF
TRBV28	TRBJ2-3	CASSTPGGGKADTQYF
TRBV12-3/TRBV12-4	TRBJ2-5	CASSRRGTVQYQETQYF
TRBV20-1	TRBJ1-3	CSAPWKGTGNTIYF
TRBV20-1	TRBJ1-5	CSAMPGFNQPQHF
TRBV12-3/TRBV12-4	TRBJ1-5	CASTPLGGLSQPQHF
TRBV5-4	TRBJ2-7	CASSLLDRGQYEQYF
TRBV5-1	TRBJ2-2	CASSFSLSTGELFF
TRBV7-9	TRBJ2-2	CASSGGGLNTGELFF
TRBV7-9	TRBJ2-3	CASTDCGGGATQHLGIF
TRBV5-4	TRBJ2-7	CASSPPGQGATYEQYF
TRBV7-9	TRBJ1-1	CASSLALPQGLAFF
TRBV5-6	TRBJ2-5	CASSQIGGARETQYF
TRBV7-2	TRBJ2-7	CASSQQGADSYEQYF
TRBV7-2	TRBJ1-2	CASSLLLVVEGYTF
TRBV5-4	TRBJ2-2	CASSPAGTGELFF
TRBV12-3/TRBV12-4	TRBJ1-5	CASSLQRGRAQHF
TRBV7-6	TRBJ2-2	CASSLELAGGHAGELFF
TRBV5-6	TRBJ2-1	CASSLPRRSDNEQFF
TRBV29-1	TRBJ1-4	CSAGQGPNEKLFF
TRBV12-3/TRBV12-4	TRBJ2-3	CASSWVSGGLGTDTQYF
TRBV28	TRBJ2-2	CASSLVVQGYTGELFF
TRBV7-9	TRBJ1-5	CASSLASYQNSNQPQHF
TRBV30	TRBJ2-3	CAWSVLRGASDTQYF
TRBV19	TRBJ2-1	CASSIDGYEQFF
TRBV6-5	TRBJ2-7	CASSYSRTYEQYF
TRBV6-2/TRBV6-3	TRBJ2-7	CASSSLAGGTYEQYF